The entry below gives a single TCR beta chain sequence along with its context. Original processing notes: Amplifying reference gene primers gave estimates of nucleated cell counts. The repertoire was sequenced with immunoSEQ multiplex PCR; TCRdb's copy has only in-frame clones and lacks some. For V, J and clone size, that table is used; D and trimming come from the DNA. The sample includes under 300,000 clones, around 86% seen only once; the top ten take roughly an eighth. The sample is drawn from a study of blood T cell repertoires in COVID-19. About the research overall: The United States, Italy and Spain supplied acute and convalescent COVID-19 samples. In each case, the material was cDNA or gDNA derived from T cells, B-cell-depleted T cells, or PBMCs.

The ends were cut back, 7 bases at V and 2 bases at J, with 15 bases in the middle. The germline V gene encodes CDR1 MDHEN and CDR2 SYDVKM. The CDR3 is 15 residues long. The chain employs TRBV28 and TRBJ1-5; the D gene is possibly TRBD1 (6 bases). The clonotype originates from a man at least 80 years old with acute or convalescent COVID-19. Material for sequencing was peripheral blood. This CDR3 reads CASITGLSRNQPQHF. As DNA, the CDR3 is TGTGCCAGCATTACAGGGTTGAGTCGCAATCAGCCCCAGCATTTT.